One and the same sample provided the 7 T cell receptor beta chains below, sequenced in a study of T cell responses to AZD1222 COVID-19 vaccine. The repertoire was sequenced with immunoSEQ multiplex PCR; TCRdb's copy has only in-frame clones and lacks some. The repertoire includes some 110,000 clones, 70% to 90% of them detected once, and more than 3% sits in the top ten. This material consisted of peripheral blood, taken on day 0 of MenACWY control vaccination. Every receptor here comes from an adult in good health.

The V call is TRBV27, the J call TRBJ1-1; tentatively, D is TRBD1 (6 bases). CDR3 length equals 11 residues. Germline V gene sequence: CDR1 MNHEY, CDR2 SMNVEV (reference sequence). V was shortened by 4 bases and J by 11 bases, with 11 bases between the two germline ends. CDR3 region: CASSSPRGAFF. The DNA for the CDR3 is TGTGCCAGCAGTTCCCCAAGGGGGGCTTTCTTT.

The chain is built from TRBV28 and TRBJ2-5; D uncertain. The CDR3 spans 13 residues. Per the germline V gene, CDR1 is MDHEN and CDR2 is SYDVKM. Trimming removed 6 bases at V and 4 bases at J, with 12 bases between. The CDR3 sequence is CASRGRRRETQYF. The CDR3 DNA reads TGTGCCAGCAGAGGCAGGCGACGAGAGACCCAGTACTTC.

The V and J genes are TRBV14 and TRBJ2-3, with D maybe TRBD2 (5 bases). Trimming stripped 0 bases from V and 8 bases from J, with 9 bases between. There are 13 residues in the CDR3. Germline V gives CDR1 SGHDN, CDR2 FVKESK. The CDR3 sequence is CASSQDVLATQYF. The CDR3 coding sequence is TGTGCCAGCAGCCAAGATGTGCTAGCTACGCAGTATTTT.

The CDR3 region is CASSQPGGQGAEGYTF. Written as DNA, the CDR3 is TGTGCCAGCAGCCAACCAGGGGGACAGGGGGCGGAGGGCTACACCTTC. V is TRBV3-1 (or the pseudogene TRBV3-2) and J is TRBJ1-2; TRBD1 agrees at 12 bases. The CDR3 spans 16 residues. Germline V CDR1 and CDR2: LGHDT, YNNKEL (reference sequence). Unmatched junction bases numbered 9, after V lost 2 bases and J lost 8 bases.

This clone was seen just once. The rearrangement uses TRBV30 and TRBJ2-2; TRBD2 matches at 11 bases. CDR1 is GTSNPN and CDR2 is SVGIG in the germline V gene (reference sequence). CDR3 length equals 17 residues. Trimming removed 2 bases from V and 5 bases from J; junction bases left unmatched: 10. The CDR3 DNA reads TGTGCCTGGAGTCCGCTTATAGCGGGGGGGCAGACCGGGGAGCTGTTTTTT. Its protein product is CAWSPLIAGGQTGELFF.

V gene TRBV11-1 combines with J gene TRBJ2-5, with a weak D call TRBD2 (5 bases). The CDR3 covers 13 residues. V was shortened by 5 bases and J by 1 base, with 8 bases between the two germline ends. Germline V gene lookup returns CDR1 SGHAT and CDR2 FQDESV (reference sequence). The CDR3 sequence: CASSRGSQETQYF. The CDR3 DNA reads TGTGCCAGCAGCCGGGGAAGCCAAGAGACCCAGTACTTC.

The J gene is TRBJ2-2, the V gene TRBV18; D is undetermined. The germline gives CDR1 KGHSH, CDR2 LQKENI. This CDR3 region has 16 residues. Trimming shortened V by 1 base and J by 0 bases, and 9 bases separated the two germline ends. Here the CDR3 DNA reads TGTGCCAGCTCACCACAACCCAGAACGAACACCGGGGAGCTGTTTTTT. Translation gives CASSPQPRTNTGELFF.